Below are 5 T cell receptor beta chains sequenced from a single sample in a study of cytomegalovirus exposure and HLA in healthy donors. The PCR had 60 Vbeta and 13 Jbeta primers. This table comes from immunoSEQ multiplex PCR, and its TCRdb copy is limited to in-frame clones, with some not included. The sample yields 100,000 or so clones, 65% to 80% seen once. Sequenced input: PBMCs. These TCRs come from a man aged 50-59 years in good health and CMV-seronegative.

About this clone: Mismatch with germline at one junction end may stem from a read error. This chain uses TRBV7-9 with TRBJ2-7; D call uncertain. Germline assignment: CDR1 SEHNR and CDR2 FQNEAQ (reference sequence). The CDR3 is 11 residues long. In DNA form, the CDR3 reads TGTTCCAGCAGCTTCCAGGACGAGCAGTACTTC. This codes for CSSSFQDEQYF.

J is TRBJ1-5 and V is TRBV7-4; no definite D call. Germline V gives CDR1 SGHVT, CDR2 SQSDAQ. The length of the CDR3 is 13 residues. V lost 2 bases and J 1 base, leaving 3 bases between the germline ends. CDR3 amino acids: CASSLRSNQPQHF. CDR3 nucleotide sequence: TGTGCCAGCAGCTTACGGAGCAATCAGCCCCAGCATTTT.

The rearrangement links TRBV10-3 to TRBJ1-1, with 11 bases identical to TRBD1. Looked up from germline, CDR1 is ENHRY and CDR2 is SYGVKD. The junction had 4 bases not matched to a gene; V was cut back by 6 bases and J by 7 bases. This CDR3 region has 13 residues. DNA for the CDR3: TGTGCCATCAGGGGACAGGGGGAGGGTGAAGCTTTCTTT. This gives the protein CAIRGQGEGEAFF.

This sequence joins TRBV18 and TRBJ1-2, with 9 bases aligning to TRBD1. Germline V lookup: CDR1 KGHSH, CDR2 LQKENI. V shed 0 bases, J shed 8 bases, and the junction held 4 bases outside the gene matches. CDR3 size: 14 residues. The CDR3 here is CASSPPGTGFGYTF. The CDR3 bases are TGTGCCAGCTCACCACCGGGGACAGGGTTCGGCTACACCTTC.

The chain carries TRBV19 and TRBJ1-1; D is possibly TRBD1 (6 bases). V was shortened by 6 bases and J by 6 bases, with 17 bases between the two germline ends. Per germline, CDR1 LNHDA and CDR2 SQIVND (reference sequence). The CDR3 loop spans 14 amino acids. The CDR3 loop is CASRNTGSRPEAFF. For the CDR3, the DNA is TGTGCCAGTAGAAATACAGGGTCGCGACCTGAAGCTTTCTTT.